These 2 T cell receptor beta chains came from one sample sequenced in a study of cytomegalovirus exposure and HLA in healthy donors. This PCR relied on a set of 60 Vbeta primers and 13 Jbeta primers. The method was immunoSEQ multiplex PCR; TCRdb's version includes in-frame clones alone and lacks a portion of them. The sample shows 90,000 or so clones, 60% to 85% of them seen only once. The sequenced sample was PBMCs. The source of these receptors is a boy between 10 and 17 years old in good health and CMV-seronegative.

The chain is built from TRBV10-2 and TRBJ1-4; 8 bases match TRBD1. This CDR3 spans 16 amino acids. The J segment lost 6 bases and the V segment lost 0 bases, leaving 6 bases of the junction unmatched. Per the germline V gene, CDR1 is WSHSY and CDR2 is SAAADI. The DNA of the CDR3 is TGCGCCAGCAGTGAGTCTGGCAGGGGGCGGGATGAAAAACTGTTTTTT. Residues: CASSESGRGRDEKLFF.

The chain combines TRBV7-9 with TRBJ1-1; TRBD1 might be the D (6 bases). Per the germline V gene, CDR1 is SEHNR and CDR2 is FQNEAQ (reference sequence). This CDR3 region has 15 residues. V lost 2 bases to trimming and J lost 0 bases, with 10 bases between them. As DNA, the CDR3 is TGTGCCAGCAGCTTACACAGGGAAATGAACACTGAAGCTTTCTTT. It specifies CASSLHREMNTEAFF.